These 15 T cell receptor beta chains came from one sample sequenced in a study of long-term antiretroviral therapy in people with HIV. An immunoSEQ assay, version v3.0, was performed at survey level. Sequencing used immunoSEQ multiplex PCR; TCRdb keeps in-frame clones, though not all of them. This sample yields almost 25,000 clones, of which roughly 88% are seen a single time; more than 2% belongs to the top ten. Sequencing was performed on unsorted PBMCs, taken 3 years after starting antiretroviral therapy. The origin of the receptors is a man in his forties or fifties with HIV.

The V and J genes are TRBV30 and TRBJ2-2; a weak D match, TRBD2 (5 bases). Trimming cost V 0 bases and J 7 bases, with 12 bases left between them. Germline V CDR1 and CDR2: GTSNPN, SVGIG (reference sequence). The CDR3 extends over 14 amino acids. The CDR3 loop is CAWSVTSLGGELFF. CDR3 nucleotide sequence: TGTGCCTGGAGTGTAACTAGTTTGGGCGGGGAGCTGTTTTTT.

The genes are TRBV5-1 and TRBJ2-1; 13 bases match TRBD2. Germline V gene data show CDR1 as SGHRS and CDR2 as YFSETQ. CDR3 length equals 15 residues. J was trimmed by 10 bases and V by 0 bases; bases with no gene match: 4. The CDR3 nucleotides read TGCGCCAGCAGCTTGGGGGTGACTAGCGGGGGGGAGCAGTTCTTC. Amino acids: CASSLGVTSGGEQFF. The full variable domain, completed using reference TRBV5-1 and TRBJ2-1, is KAGVTQTPRYLIKTRGQQVTLSCSPISGHRSVSWYQQTPGQGLQFLFEYFSETQRNKGNFPGRFSGRQFSNSRSEMNVSTLELGDSALYLCASSLGVTSGGEQFFGPGTRLTVL.

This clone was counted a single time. The CDR3 bases are TGTGCCAGCAGTACCGGACAGGGTTCGAATCAGCCCCAGCATTTT. It encodes CASSTGQGSNQPQHF. The rearrangement uses TRBV28 and TRBJ1-5; 8 nucleotides agree with TRBD1. With 5 bases clipped from V and 4 bases from J, the junction kept 7 bases outside the gene matches. CDR1 and CDR2 (germline): MDHEN, SYDVKM. CDR3 length: 15 residues. Full variable domain (missing parts from reference TRBV28 and TRBJ1-5): DVKVTQSSRYLVKRTGEKVFLECVQDMDHENMFWYRQDPGLGLRLIYFSYDVKMKEKGDIPEGYSVSREKKERFSLILESASTNQTSMYLCASSTGQGSNQPQHFGDGTRLSIL.

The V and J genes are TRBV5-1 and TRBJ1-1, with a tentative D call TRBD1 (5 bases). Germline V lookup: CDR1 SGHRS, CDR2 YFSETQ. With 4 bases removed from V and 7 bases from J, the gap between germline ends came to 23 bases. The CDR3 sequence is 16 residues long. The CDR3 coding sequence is TGCGCCAGCAGCCCGGGGGTGGTTGGAAGAGTTAATGAAGCTTTCTTT. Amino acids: CASSPGVVGRVNEAFF.

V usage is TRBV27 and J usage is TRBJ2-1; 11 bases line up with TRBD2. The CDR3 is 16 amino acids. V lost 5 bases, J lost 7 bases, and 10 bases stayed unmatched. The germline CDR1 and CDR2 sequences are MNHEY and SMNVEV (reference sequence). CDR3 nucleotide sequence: TGTGCCAGCAGTAACCGACTAGCGGGAAGACCTAATGAGCAGTTCTTC. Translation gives CASSNRLAGRPNEQFF.

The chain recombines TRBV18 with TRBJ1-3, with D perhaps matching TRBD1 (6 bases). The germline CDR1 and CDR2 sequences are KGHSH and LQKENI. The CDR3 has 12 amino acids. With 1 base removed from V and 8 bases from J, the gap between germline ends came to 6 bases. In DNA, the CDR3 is TGTGCCAGCTCACCACAGGGGGACACCATATATTTT. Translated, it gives CASSPQGDTIYF.

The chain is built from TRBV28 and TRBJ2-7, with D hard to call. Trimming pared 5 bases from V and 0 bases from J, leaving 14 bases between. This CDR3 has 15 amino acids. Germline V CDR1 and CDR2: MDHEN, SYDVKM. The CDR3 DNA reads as TGTGCCAGCAGTCCTGGACGTAGGAGCTCCTACGAGCAGTACTTC. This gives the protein CASSPGRRSSYEQYF.

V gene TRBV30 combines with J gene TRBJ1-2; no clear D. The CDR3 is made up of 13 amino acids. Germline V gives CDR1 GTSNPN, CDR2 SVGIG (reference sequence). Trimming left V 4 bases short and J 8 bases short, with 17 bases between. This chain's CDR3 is CAWTLDRVVGYTF. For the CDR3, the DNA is TGTGCCTGGACCTTGGACCGGGTAGTGGGCTACACCTTC. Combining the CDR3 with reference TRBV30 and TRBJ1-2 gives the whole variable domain SQTIHQWPATLVQPVGSPLSLECTVEGTSNPNLYWYRQAAGRGLQLLFYSVGIGQISSEVPQNLSASRPQDRQFILSSKKLLLSDSGFYLCAWTLDRVVGYTFGSGTRLTVV.

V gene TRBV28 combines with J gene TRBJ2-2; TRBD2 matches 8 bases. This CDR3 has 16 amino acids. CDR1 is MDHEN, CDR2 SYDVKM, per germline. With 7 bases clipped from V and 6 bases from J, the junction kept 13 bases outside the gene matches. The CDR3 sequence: CASITGTSGGAGELFF. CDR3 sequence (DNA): TGTGCCAGCATAACCGGGACTAGTGGAGGGGCCGGGGAGCTGTTTTTT.

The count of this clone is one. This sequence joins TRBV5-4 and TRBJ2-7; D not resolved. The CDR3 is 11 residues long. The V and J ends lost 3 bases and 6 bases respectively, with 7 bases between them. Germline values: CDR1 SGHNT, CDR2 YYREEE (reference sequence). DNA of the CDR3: TGTGCCAGCAGCTCCAGTTCCGAGCAGTACTTC. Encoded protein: CASSSSSEQYF.

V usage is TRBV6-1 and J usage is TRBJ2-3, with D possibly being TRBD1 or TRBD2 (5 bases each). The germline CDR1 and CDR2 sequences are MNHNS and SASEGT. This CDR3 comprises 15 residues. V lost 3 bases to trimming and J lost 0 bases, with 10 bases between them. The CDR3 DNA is TGTGCCAGCAGTGAGAGGGGTGCTAGCACAGATACGCAGTATTTT. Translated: CASSERGASTDTQYF.

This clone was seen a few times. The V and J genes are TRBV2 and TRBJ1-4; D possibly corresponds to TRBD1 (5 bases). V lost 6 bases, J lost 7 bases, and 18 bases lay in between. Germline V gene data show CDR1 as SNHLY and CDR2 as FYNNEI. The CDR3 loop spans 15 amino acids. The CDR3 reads CASSPPGQGGEKLFF. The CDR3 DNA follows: TGTGCCAGCAGCCCTCCCGGGCAGGGAGGTGAAAAACTGTTTTTT.

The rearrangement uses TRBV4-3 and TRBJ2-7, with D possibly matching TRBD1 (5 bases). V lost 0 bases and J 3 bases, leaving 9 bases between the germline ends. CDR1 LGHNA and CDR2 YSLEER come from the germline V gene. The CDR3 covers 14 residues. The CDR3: CASSQDHDSYEQYF. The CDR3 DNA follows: TGCGCCAGCAGCCAAGATCATGACAGCTACGAGCAGTACTTC.

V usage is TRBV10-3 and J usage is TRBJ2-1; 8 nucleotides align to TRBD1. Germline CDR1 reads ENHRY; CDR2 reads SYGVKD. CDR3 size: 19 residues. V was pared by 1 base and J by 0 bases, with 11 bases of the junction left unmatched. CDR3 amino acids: CAISEYPSGGSGSYNEQFF. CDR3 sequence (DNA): TGTGCCATCAGTGAGTACCCCTCAGGGGGCAGCGGCTCCTACAATGAGCAGTTCTTC.

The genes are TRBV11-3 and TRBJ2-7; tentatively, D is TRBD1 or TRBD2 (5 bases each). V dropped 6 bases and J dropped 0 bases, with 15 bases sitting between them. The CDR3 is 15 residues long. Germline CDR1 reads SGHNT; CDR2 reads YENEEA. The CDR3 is CASSPYRDGSYEQYF. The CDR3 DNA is TGTGCCAGCAGTCCCTACCGGGACGGCTCCTACGAGCAGTACTTC. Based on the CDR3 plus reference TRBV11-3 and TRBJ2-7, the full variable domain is EAGVVQSPRYKIIEKKQPVAFWCNPISGHNTLYWYLQNLGQGPELLIRYENEEAVDDSQLPKDRFSAERLKGVDSTLKIQPAELGDSAVYLCASSPYRDGSYEQYFGPGTRLTVT.